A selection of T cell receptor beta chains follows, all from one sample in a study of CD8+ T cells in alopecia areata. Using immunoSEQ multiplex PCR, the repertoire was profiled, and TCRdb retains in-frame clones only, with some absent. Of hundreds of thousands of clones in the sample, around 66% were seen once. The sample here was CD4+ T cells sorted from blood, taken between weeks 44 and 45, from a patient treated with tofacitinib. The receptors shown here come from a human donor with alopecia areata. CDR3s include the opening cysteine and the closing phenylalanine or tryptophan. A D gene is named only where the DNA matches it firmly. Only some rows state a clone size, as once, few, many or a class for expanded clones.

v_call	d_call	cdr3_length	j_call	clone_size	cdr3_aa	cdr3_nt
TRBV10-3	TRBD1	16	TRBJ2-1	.	CATRQNVGQGASEQFF	TGTGCCACCCGACAAAACGTGGGACAGGGGGCGAGTGAGCAGTTCTTC
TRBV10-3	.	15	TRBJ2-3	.	CAIKLGTTGTDTQYF	TGTGCCATCAAGTTGGGGACTACAGGGACAGATACGCAGTATTTT
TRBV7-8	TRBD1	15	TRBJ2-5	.	CASSFGTGEQETQYF	TGTGCCAGCAGCTTCGGGACAGGGGAGCAAGAGACCCAGTACTTC
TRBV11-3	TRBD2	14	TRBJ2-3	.	CASQKRGVPDTQYF	TGTGCCAGCCAGAAGCGGGGGGTACCAGATACGCAGTATTTT
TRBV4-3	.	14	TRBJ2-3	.	CASSQGGGMDTQYF	TGCGCCAGCAGCCAAGGAGGGGGGATGGATACGCAGTATTTT
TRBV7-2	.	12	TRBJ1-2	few	CASSPGPMGYTF	TGTGCCAGCAGCCCCGGGCCAATGGGCTACACCTTC
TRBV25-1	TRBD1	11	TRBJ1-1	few	CASTRTGEAFF	TGTGCCAGCACCCGGACAGGGGAAGCTTTCTTT
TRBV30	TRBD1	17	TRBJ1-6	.	CAWSRDRGSSYNSPLHF	TGTGCCTGGAGTCGGGACAGGGGGAGCTCCTATAATTCACCCCTCCACTTT
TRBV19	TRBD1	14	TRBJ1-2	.	CASSLGQGSYGYTF	TGTGCCAGTAGTCTCGGACAGGGGAGCTATGGCTACACCTTC
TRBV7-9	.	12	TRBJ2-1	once	CASSRSSNEQFF	TGTGCCAGCAGCCGCTCGTCCAATGAGCAGTTCTTC
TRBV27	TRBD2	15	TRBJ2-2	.	CASSLGTSYTGELFF	TGTGCCAGCAGTCTAGGGACTAGCTACACCGGGGAGCTGTTTTTT
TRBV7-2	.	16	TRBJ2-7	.	CASSSRTIPALLEQYF	TGTGCCAGCAGCTCACGGACTATCCCCGCCCTTTTGGAGCAGTACTTC
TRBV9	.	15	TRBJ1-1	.	CASSAVTSRHTEAFF	TGTGCCAGCAGCGCGGTGACTAGTCGGCACACTGAAGCTTTCTTT
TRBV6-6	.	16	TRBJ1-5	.	CASSYGVGKEDQPQHF	TGTGCCAGCAGTTACGGAGTGGGAAAGGAAGATCAGCCCCAGCATTTT
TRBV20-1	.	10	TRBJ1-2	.	CSALIYGYTF	TGCAGTGCTCTGATCTATGGCTACACCTTC
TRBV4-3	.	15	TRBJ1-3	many	CASSHGSRAGNTIYF	TGCGCCAGCAGCCACGGGTCTAGGGCTGGAAACACCATATATTTT
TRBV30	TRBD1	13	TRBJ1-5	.	CAWGDSRNQPQHF	TGTGCCTGGGGGGACAGTCGAAATCAGCCCCAGCATTTT
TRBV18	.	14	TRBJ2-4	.	CASSPQGTKNIQYF	TGTGCCAGCTCCCCGCAAGGTACCAAAAACATTCAGTACTTC
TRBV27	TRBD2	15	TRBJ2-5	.	CASGGLAGARETQYF	TGTGCCAGCGGAGGACTAGCGGGGGCCAGGGAGACCCAGTACTTC
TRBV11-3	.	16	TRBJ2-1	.	CASSNRDFGSYNEQFF	TGTGCCAGCAGCAACAGGGATTTCGGCTCCTACAATGAGCAGTTCTTC
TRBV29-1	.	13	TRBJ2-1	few	CSVAHSPWNEQFF	TGCAGCGTTGCGCACAGCCCCTGGAATGAGCAGTTCTTC
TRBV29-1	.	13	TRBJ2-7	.	CSAAAGASYEQYF	TGCAGCGCCGCCGCCGGGGCTTCCTACGAGCAGTACTTC
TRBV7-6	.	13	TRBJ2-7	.	CASSTRQDYEQYF	TGTGCCAGCAGCACCCGACAGGACTACGAGCAGTACTTC
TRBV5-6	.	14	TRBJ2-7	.	CASRLTGPSAEQYF	TGTGCCAGCAGACTGACAGGCCCCTCTGCCGAGCAGTACTTC
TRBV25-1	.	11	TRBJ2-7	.	CASSRSGEQYF	TGTGCCAGTTCCCGATCGGGGGAGCAGTACTTC
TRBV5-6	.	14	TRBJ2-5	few	CASSLSGIRETQYF	TGTGCCAGCAGCTTGAGTGGGATACGGGAGACCCAGTACTTC
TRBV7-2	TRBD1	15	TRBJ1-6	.	CASSLNPGGDSPLHF	TGTGCCAGCAGCTTAAACCCAGGGGGTGATTCACCCCTCCACTTT
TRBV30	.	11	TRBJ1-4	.	CAWGPLEEMFF	TGTGCCTGGGGCCCCCTCGAGGAGATGTTTTTT
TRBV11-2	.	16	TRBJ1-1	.	CASSPSDPGRSRWAFF	TGTGCCAGCAGCCCTAGCGACCCGGGGAGGAGCCGATGGGCTTTCTTT
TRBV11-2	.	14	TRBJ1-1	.	CASSFEQPNTEAFF	TGTGCCAGCAGCTTCGAACAGCCGAACACTGAAGCTTTCTTT
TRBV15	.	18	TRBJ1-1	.	CATSRERGQGLLAGEAFF	TGTGCCACCAGCAGAGAGCGCGGCCAGGGGCTCCTCGCGGGAGAAGCTTTCTTT
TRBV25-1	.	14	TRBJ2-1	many	CASSDVEPYNEQFF	TGTGCCAGCAGTGATGTTGAGCCTTACAATGAGCAGTTCTTC
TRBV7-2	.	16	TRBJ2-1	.	CASSLRPAGTLNEQFF	TGTGCCAGCAGCTTGCGCCCAGCCGGGACCCTCAATGAGCAGTTCTTC
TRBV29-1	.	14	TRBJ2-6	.	CSVTTGPGANVLTF	TGCAGCGTCACCACAGGGCCCGGGGCCAACGTCCTGACTTTC
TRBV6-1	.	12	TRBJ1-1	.	CASREGGTEAFF	TGTGCCAGCCGGGAAGGGGGGACTGAAGCTTTCTTT
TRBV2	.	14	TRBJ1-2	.	CASSGQQGSGGYTF	TGTGCCAGCAGTGGACAACAGGGTTCCGGTGGCTACACCTTC
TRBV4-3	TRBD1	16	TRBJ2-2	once	CASSQGTGRNTGELFF	TGCGCCAGCAGCCAAGGGACAGGGAGAAACACCGGGGAGCTGTTTTTT
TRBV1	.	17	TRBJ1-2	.	CTSSQVDSLRPAYGYTF	TGCACCAGCAGCCAAGTGGACAGTCTGCGCCCCGCTTATGGCTACACCTTC